The 20 T cell receptor beta chains below all came from one sample that was sequenced in a study of blood T cells in healthy people across ages. Primed by a sample-barcoded 5' primer and a J-beta primer mix, a second PCR proceeded for roughly 7 to 12 cycles. TCRdb reprocessed the 5' RACE reads via MiXCR and lists one record per CDR3 protein. The sample contains about 680,000 distinct CDR3 sequences, more than 40% of which appear only once. The sample was blood. The receptors derive from a woman between 55 and 75 years old in good health.

This chain joins TRBV4-3 and TRBJ2-1; 10 nucleotides match TRBD2. The CDR3 consists of 18 residues. V trimming: 0 bases; J trimming: 2 bases; junction bases outside the gene matches: 7. Germline-derived CDR1 and CDR2 are LGHNA and YSLEER. This CDR3 is CASSQDPGTSVAYNEQFF. CDR3 bases: TGCGCCAGCAGCCAAGATCCCGGGACTAGCGTTGCCTACAATGAGCAGTTCTTC.

The V gene is TRBV4-1, the J gene TRBJ2-7; tentatively, D is TRBD2 (5 bases). The V and J ends lost 2 bases and 0 bases respectively, with 14 bases between them. This CDR3 is 16 amino acids long. Per the germline V gene, CDR1 is MGHRA and CDR2 is YSYEKL. CDR3 sequence: CASSQQDFISSYEQYF. The CDR3, as DNA: TGCGCCAGCAGCCAACAGGACTTTATAAGCTCCTACGAGCAGTACTTC.

The chain joins TRBV29-1 to TRBJ1-1, with D perhaps TRBD1 (5 bases). Germline V gene lookup returns CDR1 SQVTM and CDR2 ANQGSEA. The CDR3 extends over 15 amino acids. V lost 2 bases and J lost 3, with 16 bases in between. The CDR3 reads CSVERVGREYTEAFF. CDR3 in DNA: TGCAGCGTTGAAAGGGTGGGGCGAGAGTACACTGAAGCTTTCTTT.

There are a few counts of this clonotype. This sequence joins TRBV20-1 and TRBJ2-5; the match to TRBD1 covers 9 bases. The trim removed 3 bases at V and 4 bases at J, leaving 6 bases unmatched. Germline V gene lookup returns CDR1 DFQATT and CDR2 SNEGSKA (reference sequence). The CDR3 consists of 14 residues. The CDR3 DNA reads as TGCAGTGCTAGGTCGGACAGGGGAACAGAGACCCAGTACTTC. Amino acids: CSARSDRGTETQYF.

Points on this clonotype: This may stem from a read error, because a much larger clone lies one nucleotide away. This sequence joins TRBV9 and TRBJ2-1; D gene uncertain. The end of the DNA is better explained by TRBJ2-7, so the J call may be wrong. This CDR3 has 14 residues. The germline V gene has CDR1 SGDLS and CDR2 YYNGEE. The CDR3 protein is CASSRSTYGNEQYF. CDR3 DNA sequence: TGTGCCAGCAGCCGTTCAACCTACGGCAATGAGCAGTACTTC.

The chain uses TRBV6-1 and TRBJ2-3; D may be TRBD2 (5 bases). Trimming stripped 6 bases from V and 4 bases from J, with 14 bases between. Germline V lookup: CDR1 MNHNS, CDR2 SASEGT. The CDR3 loop spans 14 amino acids. The CDR3 is CASRGIGRADTQYF. In DNA form, the CDR3 reads TGTGCCAGCAGGGGGATCGGGCGGGCAGATACGCAGTATTTT.

This clonotype was observed a handful of times. J is TRBJ2-7 and V is TRBV7-2; D gene ambiguous. The CDR3 is 13 amino acids. The V and J ends lost 5 bases and 4 bases respectively, with 12 bases between them. CDR1 is SGHTA and CDR2 is FQGNSA in the germline V gene. CDR3 loop: CASSPSEVYEQYF. CDR3 sequence (DNA): TGTGCCAGCAGCCCAAGTGAGGTATACGAGCAGTACTTC.

The chain joins TRBV4-2 to TRBJ2-7; TRBD2 aligns across 16 bases. Germline loops: CDR1 LGHNA, CDR2 YNFKEQ. V lost 0 bases, J lost 5 bases, and 10 bases stayed unmatched. CDR3 length: 19 amino acids. CDR3 residues: CASSQDGGTSGRALHEQYF. As DNA, the CDR3 is TGTGCCAGCAGCCAAGATGGAGGGACTAGCGGGAGGGCTCTCCACGAGCAGTACTTC.

The gene calls are TRBV7-9 and TRBJ2-1; possible D gene TRBD1, 5 bases. V was pared by 5 bases and J by 3 bases, with 11 bases between. The CDR3 has 14 amino acids. Germline lookup yields CDR1 SEHNR and CDR2 FQNEAQ (reference sequence). CDR3 sequence reads: CASSHWGGYNEQFF. CDR3 coding DNA: TGTGCCAGCAGCCATTGGGGCGGCTACAATGAGCAGTTCTTC.

The chain combines TRBV6-6 with TRBJ2-1, with D tentatively TRBD2 (7 bases). V was clipped by 6 bases and J by 6 bases, with 18 bases between them. The V gene's germline CDR1 is MNHNY and CDR2 SVGAGI (reference sequence). There are 15 residues in the CDR3. The CDR3 DNA reads as TGTGCCAGCAGAATTACAGGGAGGGTAGGCAATGAGCAGTTCTTC. It encodes CASRITGRVGNEQFF.

The chain joins TRBV4-1 to TRBJ2-1, with TRBD1 as a possible D gene (5 bases). V was shortened by 2 bases and J by 10 bases, with 18 bases between the two germline ends. Looked up from germline, CDR1 is MGHRA and CDR2 is YSYEKL. This CDR3 has 15 amino acids. The CDR3 nucleotides are TGCGCCAGCAGCCAAAAGTTGACCCACCAGGGCGAGCAGTTCTTC. This sequence encodes CASSQKLTHQGEQFF.

This clonotype was seen only a few times. The J gene is TRBJ1-5, the V gene TRBV20-1; no firm D call. The germline V gene encodes CDR1 DFQATT and CDR2 SNEGSKA (reference sequence). The CDR3 loop spans 18 amino acids. V gave up 0 bases and J gave up 0 bases, with 18 bases separating them. The CDR3 here is CSARDTRSAAYSNQPQHF. The CDR3 DNA is TGCAGTGCTAGAGATACGAGGTCGGCAGCTTATAGCAATCAGCCCCAGCATTTT.

The J gene is TRBJ2-3, the V gene TRBV20-1; 7 bases line up with TRBD1. The CDR3 contains 15 residues. With 0 bases clipped from V and 3 bases from J, the junction kept 6 bases outside the gene matches. CDR1 and CDR2 from the germline V gene are DFQATT and SNEGSKA (reference sequence). This CDR3 is CSARDPGQSTDTQYF. Written as DNA, the CDR3 is TGCAGTGCTAGAGACCCGGGACAGAGTACAGATACGCAGTATTTT.

The chain combines TRBV29-1 with TRBJ2-3; TRBD1 might be the D (6 bases). Deletions cut 6 bases from V and 0 bases from J, with 13 bases between. From germline, CDR1 is SQVTM and CDR2 ANQGSEA. This CDR3 has 14 residues. For the CDR3, the DNA is TGCAGCGTCCTCCGACAGGCTAGCACAGATACGCAGTATTTT. This encodes CSVLRQASTDTQYF.

The rearrangement links TRBV20-1 to TRBJ2-3; 9 positions agree with TRBD2. After removal of 3 bases from V and 2 bases from J, the junction contained 6 bases not matched to a gene. This CDR3 has 15 residues. Germline V gene sequence: CDR1 DFQATT, CDR2 SNEGSKA (reference sequence). The CDR3 sequence is CSARGLAGNTDTQYF. The CDR3, as DNA: TGCAGTGCTAGGGGGCTAGCGGGAAACACAGATACGCAGTATTTT.

As for this clonotype: One junction end disagrees with the germline gene, perhaps due to a read error. The chain combines TRBV5-1 with TRBJ2-2, with D hard to call. The CDR3 spans 14 residues. Germline V lookup: CDR1 SGHRS, CDR2 YFSETQ. The DNA of the CDR3 is TGCGCCAGTAGCTGTGACCGCCTCACCGGGGAGCTGTTTTTT. Amino acid sequence: CASSCDRLTGELFF. Variable domain in full (rest from reference TRBV5-1 and TRBJ2-2): KAGVTQTPRYLIKTRGQQVTLSCSPISGHRSVSWYQQTPGQGLQFLFEYFSETQRNKGNFPGRFSGRQFSNSRSEMNVSTLELGDSALYLCASSCDRLTGELFFGEGSRLTVL.

The rearrangement joins TRBV20-1 to TRBJ1-2; D gene ambiguous. Germline V CDR1 and CDR2: DFQATT, SNEGSKA (reference sequence). This CDR3 region has 11 residues. V lost 1 base, J lost 8 bases, and 8 bases lay in between. The CDR3 reads CSARGQSGYTF. Written as DNA, the CDR3 is TGCAGTGCTAGAGGGCAATCGGGCTACACCTTC.

V gene TRBV5-4 combines with J gene TRBJ2-3, with a weak D call TRBD1 (6 bases). The V end was cut by 2 bases, the J end by 4 bases, with 11 bases between. The CDR3 covers 14 residues. CDR1 is SGHNT, CDR2 YYREEE, per germline (reference sequence). The chain's CDR3 is CASSFKQGADTQYF. The CDR3 DNA reads as TGTGCCAGCAGCTTTAAACAGGGCGCAGATACGCAGTATTTT.

This rearrangement joins TRBV5-1 to TRBJ2-3; the D gene is possibly TRBD1 (5 bases). The CDR3 loop spans 14 amino acids. The germline V gene has CDR1 SGHRS and CDR2 YFSETQ. Between the trimmed V and J ends, which lost 0 bases and 3 bases, there was a span of 8 bases. CDR3 sequence: CASSLEHRTDTQYF. CDR3 DNA: TGCGCCAGCAGCTTGGAACACAGGACAGATACGCAGTATTTT.

This clonotype has a single count. The junction does not match germline at one end; this may be a read error. The CDR3 region is CAWRIEGANQPRHF. Written as DNA, the CDR3 is TGTGCCTGGAGAATAGAGGGGGCCAATCAGCCCCGGCATTTT. The chain is built from TRBV30 and TRBJ1-5; 7 positions match TRBD1. This CDR3 comprises 14 residues. Germline V gene sequence: CDR1 GTSNPN, CDR2 SVGIG (reference sequence).